This TCR beta chain was profiled in a study of vaccination and CD4 T cells after COVID-19. On the study more broadly: Overlapping spike peptides of SARS-CoV-2, HCoV-NL63, HCoV-OC43 and HCoV-229E stimulated the cells.

As for this clonotype: Antigen: not known.

The treatment was: approximately 10-day PBMC culture with coronavirus spike peptide pools or control peptides (ViraFEST assay). Half-medium changes with fresh IL-2 medium occurred on days 3 and 7. The Oncomine TCR Beta short-read assay was applied to DNA of cultured CD4+ T cells. TCRdb re-derived calls from the PCR reads in MiXCR, one entry per CDR3 protein. Of around 2,000 distinct CDR3 sequences listed, around 70% are singletons. Sequencing used CD4+ T cells from blood, cultured in vitro, obtained after SARS-CoV-2 vaccination. The sequence derives from a human donor who had recovered from COVID-19.

CDR3 sequence (DNA): TGTGCCACCCGGACTAGCGGGAGTTTGTATGAGCAGTTCTTC. Translation gives CATRTSGSLYEQFF. The chain links TRBV7-9 to TRBJ2-1; the match to TRBD2 covers 13 bases. V gave up 10 bases and J gave up 8 bases; unmatched junction bases: 8. CDR3 length: 14 residues. Germline values: CDR1 SEHNR, CDR2 FQNEAQ (reference sequence).